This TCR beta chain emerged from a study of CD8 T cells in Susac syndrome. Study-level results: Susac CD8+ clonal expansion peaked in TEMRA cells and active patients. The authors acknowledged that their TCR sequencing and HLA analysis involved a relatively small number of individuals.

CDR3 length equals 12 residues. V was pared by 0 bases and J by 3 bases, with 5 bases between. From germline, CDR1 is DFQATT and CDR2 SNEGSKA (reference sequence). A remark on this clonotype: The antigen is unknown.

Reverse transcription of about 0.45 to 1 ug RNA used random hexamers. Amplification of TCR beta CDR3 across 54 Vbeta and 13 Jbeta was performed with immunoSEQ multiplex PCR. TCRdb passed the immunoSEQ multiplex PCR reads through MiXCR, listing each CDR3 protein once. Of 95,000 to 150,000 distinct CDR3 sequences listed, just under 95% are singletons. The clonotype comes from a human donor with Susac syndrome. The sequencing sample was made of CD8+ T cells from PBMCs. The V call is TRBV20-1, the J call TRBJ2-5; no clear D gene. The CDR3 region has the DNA TGCAGTGCTAGAGAACAGAAAGAGACCCAGTACTTC. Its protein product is CSAREQKETQYF.